This T cell receptor beta chain was observed in a study of cytomegalovirus exposure and HLA in healthy donors. This clone has more than one count but fewer than ten. The PCR had 60 Vbeta and 13 Jbeta primers. TCRdb keeps only in-frame clones here, not all; method: immunoSEQ multiplex PCR. The sample contains more than 140,000 clones, roughly 76% of which appear only once. This TCR came from a female donor in good health and CMV-seronegative. Sequencing used PBMCs.

The CDR3 nucleotides are TGCAGTGCAGGGGTTAACTATGGCTACACCTTC. Its translation: CSAGVNYGYTF. The rearrangement links TRBV20-1 to TRBJ1-2; perhaps TRBD1 as D (5 bases). V lost 6 bases and J 1 base, leaving 6 bases between the germline ends. Germline V gives CDR1 DFQATT, CDR2 SNEGSKA (reference sequence). The CDR3 runs 11 residues.